This TCR beta chain was obtained from a study of spatial heterogeneity in lung cancer. Study findings and constraints: Ubiquitous expanded tumor TCRs showed up in blood more at resection than follow-up.

The time point was: sample taken at primary tumor resection. The donors were 65 to 85 patients with non-small cell lung cancer that was early-stage and untreated. Tumor, nontumor lung or frozen PBMC supplied whole RNA, sequenced without sorting. Every TCR cDNA molecule bore its own unique molecular identifier. MiXCR, run by TCRdb on the 5' RACE reads, gives a single entry per CDR3 protein. Altogether about 40,000 distinct CDR3 sequences are present, around 5% being singletons, with the ten largest covering 20% to 30%. Ten or more counts support this clonotype. As yet, its antigen is unknown. Germline-derived CDR1 and CDR2 are SQVTM and ANQGSEA. Trimming removed 7 bases from V and 2 bases from J, with 24 bases in between. The CDR3 length is 16 residues.

The source of this sequence is a female donor with early-stage non-small cell lung cancer. The V gene is TRBV29-1, the J gene TRBJ2-7; perhaps TRBD2 as D (6 bases). The material sequenced was PBMCs, taken at surgery. CDR3 sequence: CSAQERLDGETYEQYF. The CDR3 bases are TGCAGCGCCCAGGAACGACTAGATGGGGAGACCTACGAGCAGTACTTC.